The subject of this entry is one TCR beta chain. Its cognate antigen is unknown. The data were taken from a study of CD8 T cells in Susac syndrome. Overall study findings and caveats: The CD4+ T cell repertoires, which came from Susac syndrome patients, showed no sign of clonal expansion.

The CDR3 is 12 amino acids. Trimming cost V 11 bases and J 7 bases; bases outside gene matches: 9. Germline CDR1 reads LGHDT; CDR2 reads YNNKEL (reference sequence). With random hexamers, reverse transcription was performed on about 0.5 to 1 ug of RNA. An immunoSEQ multiplex PCR generated amplified TCR beta CDR3 products spanning 54 Vbeta and 13 Jbeta. TCRdb itself ran the immunoSEQ multiplex PCR reads through MiXCR, one entry per CDR3 protein. This table holds 180,000 or so distinct CDR3 sequences, over 90% found once. Sequenced sample: CD4+ T cells from PBMCs. The chain carries TRBV3-1 and TRBJ1-2, with 8 bases fitting TRBD1. The receptor was isolated from a human donor with Susac syndrome. CDR3 nucleotide sequence: TGTGCCGGTGCGACAGGGGATCGTGGCTACACCTTC. This sequence encodes CAGATGDRGYTF.